These 10 T cell receptor beta chains were all obtained from the same sample, sequenced in a study of T cells after yellow fever vaccination. From the 5' RACE reads, TCRdb called clonotypes with MiXCR, one entry per CDR3 protein. The data contain hundreds of thousands of distinct CDR3 sequences, approximately 16% of them singletons. The input for sequencing was PBMCs, taken more than 4 days after the first yellow fever vaccination. The receptors come from a man between 18 and 29 years old who received the YFV17D yellow fever vaccine.

In regard to this clonotype: The junction departs from germline at one end; a sequencing error may be responsible. CDR3 sequence (DNA): TGTGCCAGCACTTACCTCGGAGTAATATCCGGGACCGCGAACTATGGCTACACCTTC. Its translation: CASTYLGVISGTANYGYTF. V usage is TRBV6-5 and J usage is TRBJ1-2; D is possibly TRBD1 (5 bases). Germline CDR1 is MNHEY and CDR2 is SVGAGI. This CDR3 has 19 amino acids.

This clonotype came up many times. The DNA for the CDR3 is TGTGCCAGCAGTTCTATAGAGGTATCAGGGGATTATATTCAGCCCCAGCATTTT. It specifies CASSSIEVSGDYIQPQHF. J is TRBJ1-5 and V is TRBV12-3 or TRBV12-4; D might be TRBD1 (6 bases). This CDR3 is built from 18 residues. V lost 4 bases, J lost 6 bases, and 25 bases lay in between.

This clonotype showed up just a few times. The chain carries TRBV12-3 or TRBV12-4 and TRBJ1-2, with D unclear. The V end lost 2 bases, the J end lost 3 bases, and 10 bases lay between the germline ends. The CDR3 runs to 14 residues. The CDR3 DNA is TGTGCCAGCAGTTTATCGATGGGTGACTATGGCTACACCTTC. Its protein product is CASSLSMGDYGYTF.

This clonotype has a handful of counts. This rearrangement joins TRBV29-1 to TRBJ2-1; 10 positions match TRBD1. The V gene's germline CDR1 is SQVTM and CDR2 ANQGSEA. The CDR3 length is 13 residues. The CDR3 bases are TGCAGGGGGGGGGACAGGGGAATCAATGAGCAGTTCTTC. As protein: CRGGDRGINEQFF.

This clonotype turned up a few times. CDR3 DNA sequence: TGTGCCAGCACGATGCTCCGCGAGCAGTACTTC. This gives the protein CASTMLREQYF. This rearrangement joins TRBV2 to TRBJ2-7; D remains ambiguous. The CDR3 has 11 residues. CDR1 is SNHLY and CDR2 is FYNNEI in the germline V gene. V gave up 7 bases and J gave up 6 bases, with 10 bases separating them.

The chain employs TRBV20-1 and TRBJ1-3; D remains unclear. The CDR3 totals 18 residues. The V gene lost 0 bases and the J gene lost 1 base, with 19 bases spanning the gap. Per germline, CDR1 DFQATT and CDR2 SNEGSKA (reference sequence). The CDR3: CSARDHRLLNPSGNTIYF. Written as DNA, the CDR3 is TGCAGTGCTAGAGATCATCGACTGCTCAACCCTTCTGGAAACACCATATATTTT.

J is TRBJ2-7 and V is TRBV27, with a weak D call TRBD2 (6 bases). Germline V gene data show CDR1 as MNHEY and CDR2 as SMNVEV (reference sequence). The CDR3 loop spans 14 amino acids. Trimming removed 2 bases at V and 2 bases at J, with 10 bases between. The DNA for the CDR3 is TGTGCCAGCAGTTTAGGGGGGTTCGCCTACGAGCAGTACTTC. As protein: CASSLGGFAYEQYF.

This clonotype was observed a handful of times. The chain employs TRBV5-1 and TRBJ2-1; D gene ambiguous. The V gene lost 2 bases and the J gene lost 5 bases, with 14 bases spanning the gap. This CDR3 region has 15 residues. The V gene's germline CDR1 is SGHRS and CDR2 YFSETQ. As DNA, the CDR3 is TGCGCCAGCAGCTTTCCGAGGAATCCCGACAATGAGCAGTTCTTC. This codes for CASSFPRNPDNEQFF.

The chain carries TRBV7-3 and TRBJ2-2; 10 bases align to TRBD2. CDR1 is SGHTA, CDR2 FQGTGA, per germline. CDR3 size: 18 residues. With 1 base clipped from V and 1 base from J, the junction kept 6 bases outside the gene matches. The CDR3 reads CASSLMAGLAENTGELFF. The CDR3, as DNA: TGTGCCAGCAGCTTAATGGCTGGACTAGCGGAGAACACCGGGGAGCTGTTTTTT.

This clonotype has just a few counts. The CDR3 nucleotides read TGTGCCAGCAGTTCCAAGACTAGCACAGATACGCAGTATTTT. It is translated as CASSSKTSTDTQYF. V is TRBV12-3 or TRBV12-4 and J is TRBJ2-3; D is unclear. This CDR3 is built from 14 residues. Trimming took off 4 bases at V and 0 bases at J, with 8 bases between the two ends.